This paragraph reports one TCR beta chain. There is no known antigen for this receptor. No base qualities exist here, and no much larger clone lies one base off it. Here V drops 4 bases and J drops 7 bases, and the junction holds 5 bases not matched to any gene. The CDR3 covers 14 residues, taking in both the cysteine and the phenylalanine. CDR3 DNA only is kept here, 42 bases in frame from base 1. The germline V gene yields KGHSH for CDR1 and LQKENI for CDR2. The library came from 5' RACE. TCRdb shows the sequencer as Illumina Genome Analyzer IIx. To prepare the RNA-based TCR cDNA libraries, a previously described protocol was followed, with several modifications. Sample-specific barcodes were introduced on both ends of each TCR cDNA library during cDNA synthesis and amplification to prevent cross-contamination. Regarding the original processing steps: Between about 90,000 and nearly 500,000 clonotypes were identified per individual, with about 2 to 3.6 million CDR3-containing reads per library. After reads with improper barcode index combinations were thrown out, a cloneset for each library was built using the MiTCR software. While assembling CDR3 clonotypes, MiTCR corrected PCR and sequencing errors and either filtered or rescued low-quality reads. Artificial out-of-frame clonotypes were mapped to in-frame sequences, with one indel allowed in the CDR3, and then removed. To measure how similar V and J gene usage was between donors, Jensen-Shannon divergence was divided by mean entropy. The raw public reads went through TCRdb reprocessing: fastp at Q25, MiXCR clone calling, in-frame beta chains kept. CDR3 protein duplicates are merged, each entry listing the most common genes and DNA. TCRdb's processing, not the authors' own work, is the source of the V and J calls. The sample records hundreds of thousands of distinct CDR3 sequences, about 28% of which are singletons. Of the sample, about 6.1% is held by the ten largest clones.

Donors were six healthy women forming three monozygous twin pairs. All three twin pairs had been raised together and were thought likely to have encountered the same vaccines and infectious agents. RNA was isolated from peripheral blood mononuclear cells and used to prepare TCR cDNA libraries. This specimen belongs to a study of identical twins' blood T cells (dated by TCRdb to about 2013). Broadly, across the study: The approximately 12 libraries, six for the alpha chain and six for the beta chain, together yielded 45 million to 50 million Illumina reads. To assess how genetics influences repertoire formation, the study used next-generation sequencing to compare the TCR alpha and beta chain repertoires of three pairs of monozygous twins. Study-wide conclusions, independent of this receptor: Among the most abundant TCRbeta clonotypes, each donor shared more CDR3 sequences with her twin than with unrelated donors. The number of CDR3 clonotypes shared between two donors was mainly determined by the product of the cloneset sizes of the two donors, and no clear deviation from this trend was shown by twins. Because the twins were reared together, environmental influences could not be excluded as an explanation for twin similarity. Twin pairs were reported to be markedly more alike in V gene usage than unrelated donors were, even when looking at non-selected out-of-frame TCRbeta clonotypes. The proposed role of the TCRalpha J segment in MHC recognition during thymic selection was stated to require validation by independent studies.

The chain joins TRBV18 to TRBJ2-1; 9 central bases correspond to TRBD1. Input material: PBMCs. This receptor was taken from a woman aged 18-55 years in good health. The CDR3 sequence is CASSQGTGFNEQFF. The sequence in DNA is TGTGCCAGCTCACAAGGGACAGGGTTTAATGAGCAGTTCTTC.